This T cell receptor beta chain is from a study of shared clonotypes between healthy human individuals. The CDR3 extends over 14 amino acids. The V gene's germline CDR1 is SNHLY and CDR2 FYNNEI. V shed 3 bases and J shed 1 base, with 7 bases lying between them. This clone showed up just once. Sequencing used immunoSEQ multiplex PCR; TCRdb keeps in-frame clones, though not all of them. The sample carries roughly 2.1 million clones, about 92% recorded once. As defined, naive CD8 cells were CD45RO-negative and positively selected for CCR7, with terminally differentiated effector memory CD45RA+ cells excluded.

The sequencing input was naive CD8+ T cells from PBMCs. The chain combines TRBV2 with TRBJ1-5; no clear D. The sequence was collected from a man aged 18 to 30 in good health. Some clones in this sample may be carry-over from other donors' samples. This chain's CDR3 is CASSDLGSNQPQHF. CDR3 bases: TGTGCCAGCAGTGATCTTGGCAGCAATCAGCCCCAGCATTTT. Variable domain in full (rest from reference TRBV2 and TRBJ1-5): EPEVTQTPSHQVTQMGQEVILRCVPISNHLYFYWYRQILGQKVEFLVSFYNNEISEKSEIFDDQFSVERPDGSNFTLKIRSTKLEDSAMYFCASSDLGSNQPQHFGDGTRLSIL.